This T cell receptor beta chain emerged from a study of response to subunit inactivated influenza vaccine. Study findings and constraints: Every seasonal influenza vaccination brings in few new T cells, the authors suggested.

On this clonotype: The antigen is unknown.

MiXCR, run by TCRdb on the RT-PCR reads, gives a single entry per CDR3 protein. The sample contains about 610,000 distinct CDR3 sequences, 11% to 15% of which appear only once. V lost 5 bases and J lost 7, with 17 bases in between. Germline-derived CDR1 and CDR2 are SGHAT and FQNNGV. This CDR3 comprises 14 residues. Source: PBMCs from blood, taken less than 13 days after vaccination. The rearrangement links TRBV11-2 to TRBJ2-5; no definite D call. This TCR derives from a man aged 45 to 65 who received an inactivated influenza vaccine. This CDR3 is CASSPGPRMGTQYF. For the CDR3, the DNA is TGTGCCAGCAGCCCGGGCCCCCGAATGGGGACCCAGTACTTC.